This TCR beta chain originates from a study of CD4+ T cells in melanoma. Profiling relied on immunoSEQ multiplex PCR, and the TCRdb table lists in-frame clones only, not all of them. The sample includes 20,000 or so clones, more than 70% of them seen just once. Germline V CDR1 and CDR2: SGHKS, YYEKEE (reference sequence). Deletions cut 4 bases from V and 6 bases from J, with 10 bases between. CDR3 size: 12 residues. Note on this clone: Its specificity is not known.

Whole-study results and caveats: A reported correlation linked neoantigen-specific CD4+ T cells to CD8+, macrophage and B cell function. Diverse differentiation states were reported for melanoma neoantigen-specific CD4+ T cells.

This TCR came from a human donor with melanoma. The chain has TRBV5-5 and TRBJ1-1; D remains unclear. Here the CDR3 reads CASSRGFSEAFF. The CDR3 DNA sequence: TGTGCCAGCAGCCGAGGGTTCTCTGAAGCTTTCTTT.